These 10 T cell receptor beta chains originate from one sample sequenced in a study of RUNX1 and TCR beta rearrangement in T-cell leukemia. Next generation amplicon sequencing characterized TCR beta DJ and VDJ rearrangements. TCRdb processed the PCR reads anew with MiXCR; each CDR3 protein has one entry. The data hold approximately 100 distinct CDR3 sequences, with roughly two thirds observed a single time. The specimen sequenced was blood. These receptors came from a male donor with T-cell acute lymphoblastic leukemia.

The CDR3 sequence: CAIGTGDSNQPQHF. The CDR3 DNA reads as TGTGCCATCGGCACAGGGGATAGCAATCAGCCCCAGCATTTT. V is TRBV10-3 and J is TRBJ1-5; 7 bases agree with TRBD1. The CDR3 contains 14 residues. After removal of 8 bases from V and 0 bases from J, the junction contained 4 bases not matched to a gene. CDR1 and CDR2 (germline): ENHRY, SYGVKD.

This chain uses TRBV5-1 with TRBJ2-6; D is possibly TRBD1 (6 bases). This CDR3 contains 18 residues. Germline V gene lookup returns CDR1 SGHRS and CDR2 YFSETQ. V was shortened by 0 bases and J by 0 bases, with 13 bases between the two germline ends. CDR3: CASSLVGGTASGANVLTF. DNA for the CDR3: TGCGCCAGCAGCTTGGTAGGGGGTACGGCCTCTGGGGCCAACGTCCTGACTTTC.

In regard to this clonotype: The junction and the germline gene differ at one end; a read error may be behind it. The chain joins TRBV11-3 to TRBJ1-2; D is possibly TRBD1 (5 bases). The germline gives CDR1 SGHNT, CDR2 YENEEA. This CDR3 comprises 17 residues. CDR3 protein: CASSLDLCWGGEGGYTF. The CDR3 DNA follows: TGTGCCAGCAGCTTAGATCTTTGTTGGGGGGGGGAAGGTGGCTACACATTC.

The CDR3 spells CASSLGGSPRQNYGYTF. The CDR3 nucleotides are TGTGCCAGCAGCTTGGGTGGATCACCCCGCCAAAACTATGGCTACACCTTC. The V call is TRBV5-4, the J call TRBJ1-2; D remains unclear. Trimming took off 0 bases at V and 2 bases at J, with 17 bases between the two ends. There are 17 residues in the CDR3. The germline CDR1 and CDR2 sequences are SGHNT and YYREEE (reference sequence).

About this clonotype: The CDR3 carries no conserved terminal phenylalanine or tryptophan, so it likely arises from a read error. No DNA is shown, since the ends of the CDR3 on it are uncertain; the CDR3 is the one TCRdb lists. This rearrangement joins TRBV11-3 to TRBJ1-3. CDR1 and CDR2 (germline): SGHNT, YENEEA. The CDR3 sequence runs 9 residues, both termini included. CDR3 residues: CASSLDLCC.

This clonotype was observed once. The V call is TRBV19, the J call TRBJ1-5, with unresolved D. This CDR3 has 16 residues. The V end was cut by 0 bases, the J end by 5 bases, with 14 bases between. Germline assignment: CDR1 LNHDA and CDR2 SQIVND (reference sequence). CDR3 amino acids: CASSIEAHIGDQPQHF. In DNA form, the CDR3 reads TGTGCCAGTAGTATAGAGGCTCATATTGGGGATCAGCCCCAGCATTTT.

V usage is TRBV20-1 and J usage is TRBJ1-6, with D unresolved. CDR1 is DFQATT and CDR2 is SNEGSKA in the germline V gene (reference sequence). CDR3 size: 15 residues. V was cut by 2 bases and J by 7 bases, with 15 bases left in between. The CDR3 spells CSARSNRGANSPLHF. The CDR3, as DNA: TGCAGTGCTAGATCAAACAGAGGAGCGAATTCACCCCTCCACTTT.

By sample share, this clonotype is hyperexpanded. The gene calls are TRBV11-3 and TRBJ1-2, with D possibly matching TRBD1 (5 bases). This CDR3 is built from 18 residues. Per germline, CDR1 SGHNT and CDR2 YENEEA. V was cut by 0 bases and J by 5 bases, with 22 bases left in between. The CDR3 sequence is CASSLDLCWGGGRYGYTF. In DNA, the CDR3 is TGTGCCAGCAGCTTAGATCTTTGTTGGGGGGGGGGAAGGTATGGCTACACCTTC. Filled out from reference TRBV11-3 and TRBJ1-2, the complete variable domain reads EAGVVQSPRYKIIEKKQPVAFWCNPISGHNTLYWYLQNLGQGPELLIRYENEEAVDDSQLPKDRFSAERLKGVDSTLKIQPAELGDSAVYLCASSLDLCWGGGRYGYTFGSGTRLTVV.

This chain links TRBV11-2 with TRBJ2-2, with TRBD2 identical over 11 bases. After removal of 0 bases from V and 4 bases from J, the junction contained 7 bases not matched to a gene. Germline V gives CDR1 SGHAT, CDR2 FQNNGV. The CDR3 sequence is 18 residues long. This CDR3 is CASSLDYASGGPTGELFF. Written as DNA, the CDR3 is TGTGCCAGCAGCTTAGATTACGCTAGCGGGGGGCCCACCGGGGAGCTGTTTTTT.

The V and J genes are TRBV20-1 and TRBJ1-1, with no clear D. The V gene's germline CDR1 is DFQATT and CDR2 SNEGSKA (reference sequence). The CDR3 length is 12 residues. The V end was cut by 8 bases, the J end by 4 bases, with 14 bases between. For the CDR3, the DNA is TGCAGTCCTTTAAGTAGGATCACTGAAGCTTTCTTT. This encodes CSPLSRITEAFF.